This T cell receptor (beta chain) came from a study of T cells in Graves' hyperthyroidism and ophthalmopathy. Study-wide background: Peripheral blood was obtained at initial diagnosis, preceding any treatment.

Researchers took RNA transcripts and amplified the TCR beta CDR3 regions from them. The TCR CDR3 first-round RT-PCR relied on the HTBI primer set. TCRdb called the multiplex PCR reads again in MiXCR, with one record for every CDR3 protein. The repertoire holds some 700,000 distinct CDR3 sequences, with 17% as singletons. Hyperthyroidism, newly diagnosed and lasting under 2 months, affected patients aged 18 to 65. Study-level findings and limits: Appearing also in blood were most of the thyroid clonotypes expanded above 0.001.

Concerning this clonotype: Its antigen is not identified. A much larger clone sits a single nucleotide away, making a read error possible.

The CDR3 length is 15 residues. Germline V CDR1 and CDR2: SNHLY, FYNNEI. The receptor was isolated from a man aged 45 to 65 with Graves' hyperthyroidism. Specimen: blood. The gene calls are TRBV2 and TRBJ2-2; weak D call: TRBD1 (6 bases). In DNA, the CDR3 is TGTGCCAGCAGTGAGGAGGACAGCCACACCGGGAAGCTGTTTTTT. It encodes CASSEEDSHTGKLFF. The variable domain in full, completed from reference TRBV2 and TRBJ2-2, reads EPEVTQTPSHQVTQMGQEVILRCVPISNHLYFYWYRQILGQKVEFLVSFYNNEISEKSEIFDDQFSVERPDGSNFTLKIRSTKLEDSAMYFCASSEEDSHTGKLFFGEGSRLTVL.